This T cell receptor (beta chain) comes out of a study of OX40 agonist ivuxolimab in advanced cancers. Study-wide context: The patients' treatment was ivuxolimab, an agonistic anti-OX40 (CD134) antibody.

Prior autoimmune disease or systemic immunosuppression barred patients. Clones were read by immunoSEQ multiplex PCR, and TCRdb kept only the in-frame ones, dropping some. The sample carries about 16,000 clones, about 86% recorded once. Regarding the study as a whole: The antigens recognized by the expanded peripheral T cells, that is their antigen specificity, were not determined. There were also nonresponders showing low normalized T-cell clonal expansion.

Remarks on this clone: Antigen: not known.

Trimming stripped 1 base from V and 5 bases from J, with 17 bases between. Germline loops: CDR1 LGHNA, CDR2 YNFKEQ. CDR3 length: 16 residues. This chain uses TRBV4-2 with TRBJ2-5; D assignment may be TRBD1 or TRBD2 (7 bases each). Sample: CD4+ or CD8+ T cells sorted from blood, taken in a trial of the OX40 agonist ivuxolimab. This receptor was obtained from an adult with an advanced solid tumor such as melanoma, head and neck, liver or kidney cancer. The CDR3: CASSQATGGRGETQYF. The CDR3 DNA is TGTGCCAGCAGCCAAGCCACGGGGGGCAGGGGGGAGACCCAGTACTTC.